The next 11 T cell receptor beta chains were all read from a single sample in a study of identical twins. TCRdb used MiXCR to reprocess the 5' RACE reads, holding one entry per CDR3 protein. The sample lists roughly 500,000 distinct CDR3 sequences; roughly a fifth were seen once. These records were also assigned to another study, of T cells expressing NK-cell markers.

The sequencing input was CD4+ T cells sorted from blood. These receptors came from a woman aged 18-29 years in good health.

The CDR3 coding sequence is TGTGCCAGCAGCCAAAGGTCCCAGCAGTTCTTC. This sequence encodes CASSQRSQQFF. The J gene is TRBJ2-1, the V gene TRBV3-1; D is ambiguous. Trimming left V 2 bases short and J 11 bases short, with 7 bases between. Germline V gene sequence: CDR1 LGHDT, CDR2 YNNKEL (reference sequence). This CDR3 has 11 amino acids.

The rearrangement links TRBV5-1 to TRBJ2-3, with D hard to call. CDR1 and CDR2 (germline): SGHRS, YFSETQ. The CDR3 loop spans 16 amino acids. V was trimmed by 2 bases and J by 4 bases, leaving 17 bases between them. For the CDR3, the DNA is TGCGCCAGCAGCTTTACCCCCCGCAGCTCCGCAGATACGCAGTATTTT. Amino acid sequence: CASSFTPRSSADTQYF.

This clonotype was counted between two and nine times. This chain joins TRBV27 and TRBJ1-1; D possibly corresponds to TRBD1 (5 bases). The germline V and J ends were trimmed by 5 bases and 7 bases, with 20 bases remaining between them. CDR3 length equals 15 residues. CDR1 and CDR2 from the germline V gene are MNHEY and SMNVEV (reference sequence). The CDR3 DNA sequence: TGTGCCAGCAGTCCGATTGGACCCCGGGGGAATGAAGCTTTCTTT. This gives the protein CASSPIGPRGNEAFF.

The chain is built from TRBV20-1 and TRBJ1-3; 8 bases align to TRBD1. This CDR3 is built from 15 residues. V shed 2 bases, J shed 0 bases, and the junction held 3 bases outside the gene matches. Germline V gives CDR1 DFQATT, CDR2 SNEGSKA (reference sequence). CDR3 coding DNA: TGCAGTGCTAGATCGGGGACAGGCTCTGGAAACACCATATATTTT. It translates to CSARSGTGSGNTIYF.

This clonotype was detected only a few times. The rearrangement joins TRBV20-1 to TRBJ1-5; D gene unclear. This CDR3 spans 14 amino acids. Germline CDR1 reads DFQATT; CDR2 reads SNEGSKA (reference sequence). V lost 3 bases and J lost 7, with 16 bases in between. The CDR3 DNA sequence: TGCAGTGCTAGTACGCGGCAGCAAAGCCAGCCCCAGCATTTT. It is translated as CSASTRQQSQPQHF.

The chain carries TRBV20-1 and TRBJ2-7; D tentatively fits TRBD1 or TRBD2 (5 bases each). The CDR3 is 16 residues long. Per the germline V gene, CDR1 is DFQATT and CDR2 is SNEGSKA (reference sequence). V was pared by 3 bases and J by 7 bases, with 25 bases between. This CDR3 reads CSASGSPGRTQWEQYF. The CDR3 coding sequence is TGCAGTGCTAGTGGGTCCCCGGGACGGACACAGTGGGAGCAGTACTTC.

There are a few counts of this clonotype. The rearrangement uses TRBV6-5 and TRBJ1-1; 9 bases match TRBD1. J lost 10 bases, V lost 5 bases, and 5 bases had no gene match. The CDR3 has 12 amino acids. The V gene's germline CDR1 is MNHEY and CDR2 SVGAGI. As DNA, the CDR3 is TGTGCCAGCAGTGATAACAGGGGGCGAGCTTTCTTT. It encodes CASSDNRGRAFF.

This chain connects TRBV12-3 or TRBV12-4 to TRBJ2-1; 7 positions match TRBD2. The CDR3 consists of 15 residues. V lost 5 bases and J lost 7; bases outside the gene matches: 11. CDR3 protein: CASSPRASGWNEQFF. The DNA for the CDR3 is TGTGCCAGCAGTCCTAGAGCTAGCGGATGGAATGAGCAGTTCTTC.

This clonotype has a count of ten or more. The V gene is TRBV5-6, the J gene TRBJ1-1; possibly TRBD1 for D (6 bases). The germline CDR1 and CDR2 sequences are SGHDT and YYEEEE. V lost 0 bases and J 1 base, leaving 13 bases between the germline ends. The CDR3 sequence is 16 residues long. This chain's CDR3 is CASSLGLTGRNTEAFF. As DNA, the CDR3 is TGTGCCAGCAGCTTGGGCCTTACAGGGAGGAACACTGAAGCTTTCTTT.

This clonotype was counted only a few times. The chain carries TRBV20-1 and TRBJ1-5; D call uncertain. The CDR3 consists of 13 residues. V was clipped by 1 base and J by 4 bases, with 8 bases between them. Germline V gene sequence: CDR1 DFQATT, CDR2 SNEGSKA (reference sequence). For the CDR3, the DNA is TGCAGTGCTAGAGTCGGCCTTAATCAGCCCCAGCATTTT. This encodes CSARVGLNQPQHF.

This clonotype appeared many times. V gene TRBV3-1 combines with J gene TRBJ2-7; D not certain. This CDR3 region has 12 residues. Germline V gene sequence: CDR1 LGHDT, CDR2 YNNKEL (reference sequence). Trimming cost V 4 bases and J 6 bases, with 10 bases left between them. CDR3 residues: CASSLTTTEQYF. CDR3 sequence (DNA): TGTGCCAGCAGCCTGACGACAACCGAGCAGTACTTC.